This TCR beta chain was retrieved from a study of blood T cell repertoires in COVID-19. Turning to the study itself: COVID-19 samples collected from the United States, Italy and Spain covered acute and convalescent phases. PBMCs, B-cell-depleted T cells, or T cells provided the cDNA or gDNA that made up the material.

Per the germline V gene, CDR1 is SGHTA and CDR2 is FQGTGA. After removal of 5 bases from V and 2 bases from J, the junction contained 7 bases not matched to a gene. The CDR3 totals 15 residues. Original analysis: For nucleated cells, counts were estimated from reference gene primer amplification. Produced via immunoSEQ multiplex PCR; TCRdb's table is partial and in-frame only. V and J calls and clone size are as listed in that table; D and trimming were resolved from the DNA. The data show approximately 500,000 clones, with 89% seen just once and 0.75% to 0.9% held by the top ten. The chain uses TRBV7-3 and TRBJ2-3; 7 bases agree with TRBD1. This sequence originates from a man between 18 and 29 years old with COVID-19, enrolled during active disease. Sequencing input: peripheral blood. This CDR3 reads CASSRTGVLTDTQYF. Written as DNA, the CDR3 is TGTGCCAGCAGCCGTACAGGGGTTCTCACAGATACGCAGTATTTT.